What follows are 19 T cell receptor beta chains derived from one specimen sequenced in a study of blood T cell repertoires in COVID-19. TCRdb keeps only in-frame clones here, not all; method: immunoSEQ multiplex PCR. This sample yields 30,000 to 40,000 clones, of which roughly four fifths are seen a single time; about 38% belongs to the top ten. Sample: peripheral blood. The receptor set was obtained from an elderly man with active or convalescent COVID-19.

The V and J genes are TRBV5-1 and TRBJ2-7; no definite D call. The germline V gene has CDR1 SGHRS and CDR2 YFSETQ. V was clipped by 5 bases and J by 9 bases, with 18 bases between them. The CDR3 covers 13 residues. The CDR3 region is CASSGSPLRGQYF. The CDR3 DNA is TGCGCCAGCAGTGGTTCCCCTCTACGAGGGCAGTACTTC.

The J gene is TRBJ1-5, the V gene TRBV3-1 (or the pseudogene TRBV3-2), with a weak D call TRBD1 (5 bases). The length of the CDR3 is 17 residues. The V gene lost 1 base and the J gene lost 0 bases, with 13 bases spanning the gap. Germline-derived CDR1 and CDR2 are LGHDT and YNNKEL (reference sequence). The CDR3 sequence: CASSQGLAGYSNQPQHF. The CDR3 nucleotides are TGTGCCAGCAGCCAAGGTCTGGCAGGGTATAGCAATCAGCCCCAGCATTTT.

The V call is TRBV6-2 or TRBV6-3, the J call TRBJ1-5; 8 bases are shared with TRBD1. After removal of 6 bases from V and 5 bases from J, the junction contained 9 bases not matched to a gene. The CDR3 has 15 amino acids. Germline CDR1 and CDR2: MNHEY and SVGEGT. As DNA, the CDR3 is TGTGCCAGCAGCTTAGGGGCAGGGGGCCATCAGCCCCAGCATTTT. This gives the protein CASSLGAGGHQPQHF.

This clone was seen ten or more times. The chain carries TRBV21-1 and TRBJ2-7; TRBD2 is the table's D call, not checked against the DNA. TRBV21-1 is termed a pseudogene. This CDR3 is built from 15 residues. CDR3 DNA sequence: TGTGCCAGCAGCAGGCGGCAGAGTATCTCCTACGAGCAGTACTTC. Translation gives CASSRRQSISYEQYF.

The V call is TRBV7-9, the J call TRBJ2-5; maybe TRBD2 (6 bases). Germline values: CDR1 SEHNR, CDR2 FQNEAQ (reference sequence). The CDR3 consists of 14 residues. V dropped 2 bases and J dropped 5 bases, with 12 bases sitting between them. The CDR3 region has the DNA TGTGCCAGCAGCTTACAGGTTCGGGGGGAGACCCAGTACTTC. Translation gives CASSLQVRGETQYF. The whole variable domain, remainder taken from reference TRBV7-9 and TRBJ2-5, is DTGVSQNPRHKITKRGQNVTFRCDPISEHNRLYWYRQTLGQGPEFLTYFQNEAQLEKSRLLSDRFSAERPKGSFSTLEIQRTEQGDSAMYLCASSLQVRGETQYFGPGTRLLVL.

V usage is TRBV23-1 and J usage is TRBJ2-3, with D perhaps TRBD1 (5 bases). TRBV23-1 is flagged as an ORF with uncertain function. The CDR3 extends over 15 amino acids. The ends were cut back, 6 bases at V and 0 bases at J, with 13 bases in the middle. The CDR3 sequence is CASRKKGASTDTQYF. The CDR3 region has the DNA TGCGCCAGCAGGAAGAAAGGGGCTAGCACAGATACGCAGTATTTT.

The chain couples TRBV2 to TRBJ1-2; D call uncertain. V shed 1 base and J shed 0 bases, with 6 bases lying between them. Germline-derived CDR1 and CDR2 are SNHLY and FYNNEI. The CDR3 has 14 amino acids. The CDR3 spells CASSEERANYGYTF. In DNA, the CDR3 is TGTGCCAGCAGTGAAGAAAGAGCTAACTATGGCTACACCTTC.

This chain links TRBV5-1 with TRBJ1-3, with unresolved D. V dropped 0 bases and J dropped 2 bases, with 6 bases sitting between them. Germline V gene data show CDR1 as SGHRS and CDR2 as YFSETQ. The CDR3 runs 14 residues. As DNA, the CDR3 is TGCGCCAGCAGCTTGGTCCCAGCTGGAAACACCATATATTTT. It codes for CASSLVPAGNTIYF.

This clone was counted between two and nine times. The rearrangement joins TRBV6-5 to TRBJ2-7, with D hard to call. CDR3 length equals 12 residues. Germline V gene data show CDR1 as MNHEY and CDR2 as SVGAGI. Deletions cut 6 bases from V and 2 bases from J, with 8 bases between. The CDR3 reads CASSSLPYEQYF. The CDR3 nucleotides read TGTGCCAGCAGCTCTCTCCCCTACGAGCAGTACTTC.

This chain uses TRBV20-1 with TRBJ1-1, with TRBD1 matching over 8 bases. Trimming took 3 bases from V and 3 from J; bases not matched to a gene: 3. The CDR3 consists of 13 residues. In germline, CDR1 is DFQATT, CDR2 SNEGSKA (reference sequence). The CDR3 loop is CSASGQGYTEAFF. The CDR3, as DNA: TGCAGTGCTAGTGGACAGGGATACACTGAAGCTTTCTTT.

The chain is built from TRBV9 and TRBJ2-5, with 7 bases that match TRBD1. The CDR3 consists of 15 residues. CDR1 is SGDLS, CDR2 YYNGEE, per germline. Losses at the gene ends were 4 bases for V and 2 bases for J; bases not matched to a gene: 8. Written as DNA, the CDR3 is TGTGCCAGCAGCTCGGGACAGTCGGGGCAAGAGACCCAGTACTTC. Its protein is CASSSGQSGQETQYF.

The chain uses TRBV28 and TRBJ1-2; 11 nucleotides agree with TRBD1. The CDR3 is made up of 14 amino acids. The V segment lost 3 bases and the J segment 7 bases; nucleotides outside the gene matches: 4. CDR1 and CDR2 from the germline V gene are MDHEN and SYDVKM. CDR3 in DNA: TGTGCCAGCAGTTTTGGGGACAGGGGGTCTGGCTACACCTTC. Its protein is CASSFGDRGSGYTF.

The chain employs TRBV5-1 and TRBJ2-5; 9 bases are a match to TRBD2. This CDR3 has 15 residues. After removal of 2 bases from V and 5 bases from J, the junction contained 7 bases not matched to a gene. CDR1 is SGHRS and CDR2 is YFSETQ in the germline V gene. CDR3 bases: TGCGCCAGCAGCTTCAATAGCGGGAGTGGGGAGACCCAGTACTTC. Protein sequence: CASSFNSGSGETQYF.

V is TRBV6-5 and J is TRBJ1-1; 9 bases align to TRBD1. V lost 4 bases, J lost 7 bases, and 1 base stayed unmatched. Germline-derived CDR1 and CDR2 are MNHEY and SVGAGI. This CDR3 region has 12 residues. This CDR3 is CASSWGQGEAFF. The CDR3 DNA reads TGTGCCAGCAGTTGGGGACAGGGTGAAGCTTTCTTT.

This chain joins TRBV27 and TRBJ2-3, with 9 bases lining up with TRBD1. This CDR3 contains 14 residues. Germline loops: CDR1 MNHEY, CDR2 SMNVEV (reference sequence). V shed 6 bases and J 3 bases; nucleotides not matched to a gene: 4. CDR3 sequence: CASSTGGRTDTQYF. The CDR3 coding sequence is TGTGCCAGCAGCACAGGGGGCAGGACAGATACGCAGTATTTT.

V is TRBV28 and J is TRBJ2-3; no firm D call. Trimming shortened V by 7 bases and J by 4 bases, and 12 bases separated the two germline ends. From germline, CDR1 is MDHEN and CDR2 SYDVKM. The CDR3 length is 13 residues. In nucleotides, the CDR3 is TGTGCCAGCAATAACCCAGCGCCAGATACGCAGTATTTT. Protein product: CASNNPAPDTQYF.

The rearrangement links TRBV5-6 to TRBJ2-7; 9 nucleotides match TRBD1. Trimming cost V 3 bases and J 2 bases; bases outside gene matches: 3. CDR1 and CDR2 (germline): SGHDT, YYEEEE. This CDR3 comprises 14 residues. For the CDR3, the DNA is TGTGCCAGCAGCTCTGGGACAGGGCCCTACGAGCAGTACTTC. This codes for CASSSGTGPYEQYF.

The chain carries TRBV9 and TRBJ2-3, with 9 bases lining up with TRBD2. CDR3 length: 17 residues. Germline CDR1 SGDLS, CDR2 YYNGEE. V was clipped by 0 bases and J by 6 bases; unmatched bases: 11. The CDR3 coding sequence is TGTGCCAGCAGCGTAGGGACGGGAGCGGGAGGAGCCGATACGCAGTATTTT. Its translation: CASSVGTGAGGADTQYF.

The V call is TRBV11-3, the J call TRBJ2-5; D is perhaps TRBD1 (6 bases). Trimming left V 0 bases short and J 2 bases short, with 10 bases between. This CDR3 comprises 15 residues. From germline, CDR1 is SGHNT and CDR2 YENEEA. CDR3 bases: TGTGCCAGCAGCTTAGATGGGACACCTCAAGAGACCCAGTACTTC. It encodes CASSLDGTPQETQYF.